The 9 T cell receptor beta chains listed next were all sequenced from one sample in a study of PD-L1 blockade in urothelial cancer. Assay: immunoSEQ multiplex PCR; the TCRdb copy retains only in-frame clones and omits some. Altogether more than 35,000 clones are present, about four fifths being singletons, with the ten largest covering less than 3.5%. The specimen comprised PBMCs, sampled around atezolizumab (anti-PD-L1) treatment. These receptors originate from a man aged 65 to 85 with urothelial cancer.

This chain connects TRBV2 to TRBJ1-2, with TRBD1 identical over 12 bases. The CDR3 runs to 16 residues. The germline CDR1 and CDR2 sequences are SNHLY and FYNNEI. Germline trimming cut 5 bases from V and 0 bases from J; bases unmatched to any gene: 4. The DNA for the CDR3 is TGTGCCAGCAGTCCCGGGACAGGGGGCCCTAACTATGGCTACACCTTC. Translated: CASSPGTGGPNYGYTF.

The chain carries TRBV4-1 and TRBJ1-4; D is unclear. Trimming stripped 3 bases from V and 8 bases from J, with 10 bases between. The germline V gene encodes CDR1 MGHRA and CDR2 YSYEKL. The length of the CDR3 is 13 residues. The CDR3: CASSQVVKEKLFF. The CDR3 DNA reads TGCGCCAGCAGCCAGGTAGTTAAAGAAAAACTGTTTTTT.

The V call is TRBV6-5, the J call TRBJ1-5, with a tentative D call TRBD1 (6 bases). V was shortened by 5 bases and J by 4 bases, with 12 bases between the two germline ends. This CDR3 spans 14 amino acids. Germline V lookup: CDR1 MNHEY, CDR2 SVGAGI. The CDR3 here is CASSTGHSNQPQHF. CDR3 bases: TGTGCCAGCAGTACGGGACATTCTAATCAGCCCCAGCATTTT.

The rearrangement links TRBV9 to TRBJ1-2; perhaps TRBD1 as D (6 bases). Germline lookup yields CDR1 SGDLS and CDR2 YYNGEE. The CDR3 is 14 residues long. The V and J ends lost 4 bases and 2 bases respectively, with 12 bases between them. DNA for the CDR3: TGTGCCAGCAGCTCTGGCGACAGGAACTATGGCTACACCTTC. Protein product: CASSSGDRNYGYTF.

This clone was detected once. The J gene is TRBJ2-7, the V gene TRBV4-1; no reliable D call. CDR3 length: 15 residues. Between the trimmed V and J ends, which lost 0 bases and 2 bases, there was a span of 11 bases. Germline V gene sequence: CDR1 MGHRA, CDR2 YSYEKL. The CDR3 DNA is TGCGCCAGCAGCCAAGATTCAGGTGTTCCCTACGAGCAGTACTTC. The encoded protein is CASSQDSGVPYEQYF.

The V call is TRBV19, the J call TRBJ2-7; D ambiguous. Germline CDR1 and CDR2: LNHDA and SQIVND (reference sequence). V was clipped by 5 bases and J by 3 bases, with 11 bases between them. CDR3 size: 13 residues. In DNA, the CDR3 is TGTGCCAGTAGTCCAACTAAGCGCTACGAGCAGTACTTC. The encoded protein is CASSPTKRYEQYF.

The V call is TRBV7-2, the J call TRBJ1-1, with D possibly TRBD1 on 5 matching bases. Germline loops: CDR1 SGHTA, CDR2 FQGNSA. The CDR3 length is 13 residues. V was trimmed by 1 base and J by 7 bases, leaving 10 bases between them. CDR3 sequence reads: CASSLVSTVEAFF. The CDR3 nucleotides read TGTGCCAGCAGCTTAGTCTCGACAGTTGAAGCTTTCTTT.

This CDR3 reads CASSLLGGGIGHTQYF. The CDR3 DNA reads TGTGCCAGCAGCTTATTAGGTGGGGGGATTGGGCATACGCAGTATTTT. The J gene is TRBJ2-3, the V gene TRBV7-8; D perhaps matches TRBD2 (6 bases). Germline V gives CDR1 SGHVS, CDR2 FQNEAQ. The CDR3 is 16 residues long. V was cut by 2 bases and J by 7 bases, with 19 bases left in between.

This clone showed up just a few times. The V call is TRBV30, the J call TRBJ2-3; D gene uncertain. The CDR3 loop spans 13 amino acids. Per the germline V gene, CDR1 is GTSNPN and CDR2 is SVGIG (reference sequence). V lost 4 bases and J lost 0, with 8 bases in between. Here the CDR3 reads CAWNPGSTDTQYF. CDR3 sequence (DNA): TGTGCCTGGAACCCAGGCAGCACAGATACGCAGTATTTT.